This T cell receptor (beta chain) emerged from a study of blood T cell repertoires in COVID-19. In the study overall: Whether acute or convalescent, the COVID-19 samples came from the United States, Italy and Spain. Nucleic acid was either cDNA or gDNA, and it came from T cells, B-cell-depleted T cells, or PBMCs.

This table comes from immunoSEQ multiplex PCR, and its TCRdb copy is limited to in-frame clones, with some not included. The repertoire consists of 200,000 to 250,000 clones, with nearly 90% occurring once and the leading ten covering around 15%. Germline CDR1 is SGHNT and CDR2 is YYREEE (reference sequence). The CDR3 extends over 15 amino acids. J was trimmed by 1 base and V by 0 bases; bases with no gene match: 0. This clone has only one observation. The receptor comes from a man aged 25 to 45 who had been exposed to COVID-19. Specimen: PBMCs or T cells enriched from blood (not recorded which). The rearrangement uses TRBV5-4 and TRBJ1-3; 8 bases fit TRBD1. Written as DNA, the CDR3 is TGTGCCAGCAGCTTGGGGACAGGGTCTGGAAACACCATATATTTT. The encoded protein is CASSLGTGSGNTIYF.